This T cell receptor beta chain was observed in a study of identifying expanded T cells in peripheral blood. Study-level results: Over approximately two and four weeks, about 15 and 19 clones changed, versus around 1.3 between replicates.

This clone was seen many times. What it binds is not known. TCRdb's table, derived via immunoSEQ multiplex PCR, lists solely in-frame clones and lacks some. Of 100,000 to 150,000 clones in the sample, roughly 90% are singletons; the top ten hold less than 10%. Trimming removed 1 base at V and 6 bases at J, with 13 bases between. CDR1 is MGHDK, CDR2 SYGVNS, per germline. The CDR3 covers 16 residues. Collection occurred without any documented infections or immune events in donors. The sample taken for sequencing was blood. The clonotype comes from a person aged 18-70 years in good health. The chain is built from TRBV25-1 and TRBJ1-6, with D uncertain. For the CDR3, the DNA is TGTGCCAGCAGTGAATCCTGGGGAGTTGGTAATTCACCCCTCCACTTT. It yields the protein CASSESWGVGNSPLHF.